These 15 T cell receptor beta chains originate from one sample sequenced in a study of cytomegalovirus exposure and HLA in healthy donors. It was with 60 Vbeta and 13 Jbeta primers that the PCR ran. The method was immunoSEQ multiplex PCR; TCRdb's version includes in-frame clones alone and lacks a portion of them. Seen here are 70,000 to 95,000 clones, roughly 81% observed once, and the top ten hold around 2%. Sequencing was done on a sample of PBMCs. These receptors were collected from a woman aged 25 to 39 in good health and CMV-seronegative.

The V call is TRBV29-1, the J call TRBJ2-3, with 15 bases lining up with TRBD2. The ends lost 7 bases at V and 5 bases at J; junction bases unmatched: 10. The CDR3 runs 16 residues. Germline-derived CDR1 and CDR2 are SQVTM and ANQGSEA. The CDR3 bases are TGCAGCGAGAGCCCAGGACTAGCGGGAGGGGGAGATACGCAGTATTTT. This encodes CSESPGLAGGGDTQYF.

The sample holds a few counts of this clone. This sequence joins TRBV5-1 and TRBJ2-1; 9 bases fit TRBD2. This CDR3 is 15 amino acids long. CDR1 and CDR2 (germline): SGHRS, YFSETQ. The V and J ends lost 4 bases and 12 bases, in that order; junction bases with no gene match: 14. CDR3 loop: CASSPQAGGTMWQFF. CDR3 DNA: TGCGCCAGCAGCCCCCAAGCGGGAGGTACAATGTGGCAGTTCTTC.

V usage is TRBV28 and J usage is TRBJ2-7; 10 bases align to TRBD1. Per germline, CDR1 MDHEN and CDR2 SYDVKM. The V gene end was trimmed by 10 bases and the J gene end by 7 bases; junction bases not matched to a gene: 19. The CDR3 is made up of 16 amino acids. The CDR3 bases are TGTGCCATCGGAGGTTCTCCGTGGGACAGGGGAGGAGAGCAGTACTTC. It is translated as CAIGGSPWDRGGEQYF.

The V and J genes are TRBV7-9 and TRBJ1-3; D possibly corresponds to TRBD1 (5 bases). V was shortened by 1 base and J by 0 bases, with 7 bases between the two germline ends. The CDR3 loop spans 15 amino acids. Germline V CDR1 and CDR2: SEHNR, FQNEAQ (reference sequence). The CDR3 DNA is TGTGCCAGCAGCTTAGAGGGGCCCTCTGGAAACACCATATATTTT. The encoded protein is CASSLEGPSGNTIYF. Combining the CDR3 with reference TRBV7-9 and TRBJ1-3 gives the whole variable domain DTGVSQNPRHKITKRGQNVTFRCDPISEHNRLYWYRQTLGQGPEFLTYFQNEAQLEKSRLLSDRFSAERPKGSFSTLEIQRTEQGDSAMYLCASSLEGPSGNTIYFGEGSWLTVV.

This clone has a handful of counts. V and J are TRBV7-6 and TRBJ2-7, with TRBD1 identical over 9 bases. Germline-derived CDR1 and CDR2 are SGHVS and FNYEAQ. The length of the CDR3 is 14 residues. The V and J ends lost 5 bases and 2 bases, in that order; junction bases with no gene match: 4. The CDR3 DNA reads TGTGCCAGCAGCCCGGGACAGGGACCCTACGAGCAGTACTTC. It encodes CASSPGQGPYEQYF.

V is TRBV5-1 and J is TRBJ2-7; 9 nucleotides line up with TRBD2. In germline, CDR1 is SGHRS, CDR2 YFSETQ. The CDR3 sequence is 16 residues long. V trimming: 4 bases; J trimming: 3 bases; junction bases outside the gene matches: 11. This CDR3 is CASSPPGRLAVYEQYF. The CDR3 DNA sequence: TGCGCCAGCAGCCCCCCGGGGAGACTAGCGGTCTACGAGCAGTACTTC.

The chain is built from TRBV30 and TRBJ2-1, with D perhaps TRBD1 (6 bases). V lost 2 bases and J 9 bases, leaving 14 bases between the germline ends. The V gene's germline CDR1 is GTSNPN and CDR2 SVGIG (reference sequence). The CDR3 spans 13 residues. CDR3 bases: TGTGCCTGGAGTCAACAGGGTTTGGGTGAGCAGTTCTTC. Protein: CAWSQQGLGEQFF.

The chain has TRBV7-3 and TRBJ1-4; perhaps TRBD1 as D (5 bases). From germline, CDR1 is SGHTA and CDR2 FQGTGA. CDR3 size: 16 residues. The V gene lost 2 bases and the J gene lost 8 bases, with 18 bases spanning the gap. The CDR3 is CASSLGSAGIGEKLFF. The CDR3 nucleotides read TGTGCCAGCAGCTTAGGTTCTGCAGGGATAGGGGAAAAACTGTTTTTT.

The chain carries TRBV6-5 and TRBJ2-2; D is unclear. CDR1 is MNHEY and CDR2 is SVGAGI in the germline V gene. The CDR3 is 16 residues long. V dropped 0 bases and J dropped 0 bases, with 8 bases sitting between them. CDR3 protein: CASSYSSTANTGELFF. For the CDR3, the DNA is TGTGCCAGCAGTTACTCTAGTACGGCGAACACCGGGGAGCTGTTTTTT.

The chain couples TRBV5-4 to TRBJ2-7; TRBD2 aligns across 13 bases. Germline V gene lookup returns CDR1 SGHNT and CDR2 YYREEE (reference sequence). J lost 1 base, V lost 4 bases, and 5 bases had no gene match. The CDR3 has 16 amino acids. CDR3 bases: TGTGCCAGCAGCCCGACTAGCGGGAGGAGATCCTACGAGCAGTACTTC. Protein product: CASSPTSGRRSYEQYF.

This chain uses TRBV14 with TRBJ1-1; no clear D. CDR1 is SGHDN and CDR2 is FVKESK in the germline V gene. The V and J ends lost 1 base and 10 bases respectively, with 10 bases between them. This CDR3 spans 12 amino acids. This CDR3 is CASSQVPPVAFF. The CDR3 DNA is TGTGCCAGCAGCCAAGTTCCCCCCGTAGCTTTCTTT.

This rearrangement joins TRBV4-2 to TRBJ2-2; 10 nucleotides agree with TRBD2. The V gene end was trimmed by 0 bases and the J gene end by 0 bases; junction bases not matched to a gene: 4. The germline gives CDR1 LGHNA, CDR2 YNFKEQ. This CDR3 has 18 amino acids. The CDR3 coding sequence is TGTGCCAGCAGCCAAGATCGCGGACTAGCGGCGAACACCGGGGAGCTGTTTTTT. Protein product: CASSQDRGLAANTGELFF.

This chain connects TRBV29-1 to TRBJ2-7; D is perhaps TRBD2 (5 bases). The CDR3 is made up of 12 amino acids. Germline V lookup: CDR1 SQVTM, CDR2 ANQGSEA. Trimming cost V 7 bases and J 3 bases, with 13 bases left between them. CDR3 nucleotides: TGCAGCGCGACCGGACTGAACTACGAGCAGTACTTC. As protein: CSATGLNYEQYF.

The chain couples TRBV19 to TRBJ2-4; 12 nucleotides line up with TRBD2. The CDR3 sequence is 17 residues long. Per germline, CDR1 LNHDA and CDR2 SQIVND (reference sequence). V shed 2 bases, J shed 1 base, and the junction held 3 bases outside the gene matches. CDR3 loop: CASSILAGGVAKNIQYF. The CDR3 DNA sequence: TGTGCCAGTAGTATACTAGCGGGAGGGGTTGCCAAAAACATTCAGTACTTC.

This rearrangement joins TRBV7-9 to TRBJ2-7; 8 bases match TRBD2. With 5 bases clipped from V and 4 bases from J, the junction kept 13 bases outside the gene matches. The CDR3 consists of 16 residues. Germline values: CDR1 SEHNR, CDR2 FQNEAQ (reference sequence). The CDR3 loop reads CASSGKTREGLYEQYF. The CDR3 DNA sequence: TGTGCCAGCAGCGGAAAAACCCGGGAGGGCCTTTACGAGCAGTACTTC.